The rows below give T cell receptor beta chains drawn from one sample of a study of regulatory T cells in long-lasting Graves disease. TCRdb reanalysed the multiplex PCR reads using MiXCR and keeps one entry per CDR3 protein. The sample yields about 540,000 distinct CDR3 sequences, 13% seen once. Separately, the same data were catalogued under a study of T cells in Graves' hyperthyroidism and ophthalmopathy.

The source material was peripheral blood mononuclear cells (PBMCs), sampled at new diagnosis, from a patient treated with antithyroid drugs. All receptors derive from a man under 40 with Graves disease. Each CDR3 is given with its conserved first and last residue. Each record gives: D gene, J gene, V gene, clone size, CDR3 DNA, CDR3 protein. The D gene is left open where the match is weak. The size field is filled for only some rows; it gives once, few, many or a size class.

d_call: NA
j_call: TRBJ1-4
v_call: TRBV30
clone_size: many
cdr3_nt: TGTGCCTGGAGTGTAAAAGGAATGAGAATAGGAGAAAAACTGTTTTTT
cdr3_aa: CAWSVKGMRIGEKLFF

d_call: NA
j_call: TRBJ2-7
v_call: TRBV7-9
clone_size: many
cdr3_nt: TGTGCCAGCAGCTTTGGAGCAGCCCTCGAGCAGTACTTC
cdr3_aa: CASSFGAALEQYF

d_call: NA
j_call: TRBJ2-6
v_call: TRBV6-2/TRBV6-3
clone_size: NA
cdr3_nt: TGTGCCAGCAGTTACTTCGGGGGAGGCTTCTCTGGGGCCAACGTCCTGACTTTC
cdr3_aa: CASSYFGGGFSGANVLTF

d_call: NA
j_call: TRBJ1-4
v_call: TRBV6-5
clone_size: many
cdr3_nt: TGTGCCAGCAGTTACACAGGACGCCGAGGGGATGAAAAACTGTTTTTT
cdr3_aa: CASSYTGRRGDEKLFF

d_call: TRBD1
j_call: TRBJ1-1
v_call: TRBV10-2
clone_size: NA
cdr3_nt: TGCGCCAGCAGTGACCCTTCTCACGGGACAGGTTACACTGAAGCTTTCTTT
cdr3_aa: CASSDPSHGTGYTEAFF

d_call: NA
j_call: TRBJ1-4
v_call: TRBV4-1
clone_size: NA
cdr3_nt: TGCGCCAGCAGCCTGACCGAGGGTAATGAAAAACTGTTTTTT
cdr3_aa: CASSLTEGNEKLFF

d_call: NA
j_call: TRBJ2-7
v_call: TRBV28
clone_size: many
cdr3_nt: TGTGCCACCACGGGGGAGGCCTACGAGCAGTACTTC
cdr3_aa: CATTGEAYEQYF

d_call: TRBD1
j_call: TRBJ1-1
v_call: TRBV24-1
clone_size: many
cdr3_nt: TGTGCCACCAGTGATTTTCGACAGGGGATGGAGACTGAAGCTTTCTTT
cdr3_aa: CATSDFRQGMETEAFF

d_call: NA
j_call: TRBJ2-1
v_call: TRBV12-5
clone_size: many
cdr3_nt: TGTGCTAGTGGTCGACCCGACTTCAACAATGAGCAGTTCTTC
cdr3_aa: CASGRPDFNNEQFF

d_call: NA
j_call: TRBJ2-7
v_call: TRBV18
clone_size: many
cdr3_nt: TGTGCCAGCTCTGCACAGGGTGGGGAGCAGTACTTC
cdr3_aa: CASSAQGGEQYF

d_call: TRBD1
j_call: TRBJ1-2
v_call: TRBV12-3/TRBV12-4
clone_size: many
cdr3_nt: TGTGCCAGCAGCGCCGGGACAGGGGCCCCTGGCTACACCTTC
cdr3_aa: CASSAGTGAPGYTF

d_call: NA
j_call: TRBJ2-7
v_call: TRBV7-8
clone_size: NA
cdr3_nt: TGTGCCAGCAGCGTCGGGACGCTTCCCTACGAGCAGTACTTC
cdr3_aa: CASSVGTLPYEQYF